This T cell receptor (beta chain) was found in a study of shared clonotypes between healthy human individuals. All donors were healthy HIV-negative adults lacking recent acute infections or vaccinations. Negatively enriched CD4+ T cells were divided by CD45RA into naive and memory. A roughly 200 ng quantity of DNA, roughly 32,000 T cell genomes, went into the sorted-subset replicate PCRs. Measured with immunoSEQ multiplex PCR; TCRdb has only the in-frame clones, and not every one. Among around 750,000 clones, under 80% were seen once, and the ten largest hold about 1.7%. The CDR3 is made up of 16 amino acids. The V gene lost 3 bases and the J gene lost 3 bases, with 17 bases spanning the gap. Germline V gives CDR1 SGHAT, CDR2 FQNNGV.

The origin of this receptor is a woman in her twenties or thirties in good health. V is TRBV11-2 and J is TRBJ1-1, with D possibly matching TRBD1 (5 bases). The sequencing sample was made of memory CD4+ T cells sorted from blood. Subset in this sample: CD45RA-negative fraction. As DNA, the CDR3 is TGTGCCAGCAGCTTCCCAGCCAGGGAGGGTCACACTGAAGCTTTCTTT. It translates to CASSFPAREGHTEAFF.